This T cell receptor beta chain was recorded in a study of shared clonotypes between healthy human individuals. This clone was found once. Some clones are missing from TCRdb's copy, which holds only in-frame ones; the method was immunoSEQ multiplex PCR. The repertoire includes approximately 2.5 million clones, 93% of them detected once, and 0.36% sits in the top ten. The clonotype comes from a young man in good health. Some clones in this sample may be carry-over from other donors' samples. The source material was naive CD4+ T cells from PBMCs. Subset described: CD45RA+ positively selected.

CDR3: CAISRGGPNQPQHF. The CDR3 DNA sequence: TGTGCCATCAGCCGGGGGGGGCCCAATCAGCCCCAGCATTTT. The chain recombines TRBV10-3 with TRBJ1-5; D perhaps matches TRBD1 (6 bases). This CDR3 contains 14 residues. Germline assignment: CDR1 ENHRY and CDR2 SYGVKD. Trimming stripped 6 bases from V and 3 bases from J, with 12 bases between.